The T cell receptor beta chain described here comes from a study of chemoradiotherapy in HPV16-positive cancers. Study context: Candidate HPV-specific clones and shared TCR motifs came from two HPV16-positive patients. Study-level results: For HPV16-positive patients, expanding HPV-responsive T cells associated with longer recurrence-free survival. During treatment, candidate HPV-specific clones and E7-related motifs expanded in tumor.

For this clone: No antigen is known for it.

Repertoires were sampled repeatedly during chemoradiotherapy. This table comes from immunoSEQ multiplex PCR, and its TCRdb copy is limited to in-frame clones, with some not included. The sample holds 30,000 to 35,000 clones, roughly nine tenths seen once. The CDR3 runs to 17 residues. The trim removed 5 bases at V and 0 bases at J, leaving 10 bases unmatched. CDR1 is SGHTA, CDR2 FQGNSA, per germline. Sample: blood, taken from a patient who underwent chemoradiotherapy. The chain links TRBV7-2 to TRBJ2-3; 8 nucleotides match TRBD1. The clonotype was recovered from a human donor with HPV-associated anogenital cancer. The CDR3: CASSPRTGKTSTDTQYF. The CDR3, as DNA: TGTGCCAGCAGCCCCAGGACAGGGAAAACTAGCACAGATACGCAGTATTTT.